This is a list of T cell receptor beta chains from one sample in a study of blood T cell repertoires in COVID-19. The data were produced by immunoSEQ multiplex PCR, yet TCRdb's version contains in-frame clones alone and is incomplete. The sample yields 140,000 to 150,000 clones, approximately 80% seen once. Sequencing used peripheral blood. These receptors were obtained from a human donor in a cohort sampled during active COVID-19. The CDR3 runs from the conserved cysteine through the conserved F or W. A D gene is named only where the DNA matches it firmly. Clone size is given for some rows only: seen once, a few or many times, or a class if the clone is expanded.

>TRBJ2-7|TRBD1|TRBV7-9|few
TGTGCCAGCGGGACAGGGAGCTACGAGCAGTACTTC
CASGTGSYEQYF
>TRBJ2-7|-|TRBV7-9|-
TGTGCCAGCAGCTTAGAGGCTAGTCAGCACGAGCAGTACTTC
CASSLEASQHEQYF
>TRBJ1-5|-|TRBV20-1|-
TGCAGTGTAGTGTCAGGCCAGCCCCAGCATTTT
CSVVSGQPQHF
>TRBJ2-1|-|TRBV10-3|-
TGTGCCATCAGTCGACTAGAGAAGATGGATGAGCAGTTCTTC
CAISRLEKMDEQFF
>TRBJ2-1|-|TRBV7-2|-
TGTGCCAGCAGCTTAGGGGGGCTAGCCGGAAAGAGTGAGCAGTTCTTC
CASSLGGLAGKSEQFF
>TRBJ2-1|TRBD2|TRBV2|-
TGTGCCAGCAGTACCGGGACTAGCGGGACCCATGAGCAGTTCTTC
CASSTGTSGTHEQFF
>TRBJ2-2|TRBD2|TRBV7-3|-
TGTGCCAGCAGCTTACCAAGGTCTAGCGGGAGGGGCGGGGAGCTGTTTTTT
CASSLPRSSGRGGELFF
>TRBJ1-5|-|TRBV7-9|-
TGTGCCAGCAGCTTAACAGAAAATAGCAATCAGCCCCAGCATTTT
CASSLTENSNQPQHF
>TRBJ2-7|TRBD2|TRBV27|-
TGTGCCAGCAGTCCCCAGGGACTAGCGTACGAGCAGTACTTC
CASSPQGLAYEQYF
>TRBJ2-1|-|TRBV19|-
TGTGCCAGTAGTCCTCCTTACGCGGCTAGCTCCTACAATGAGCAGTTCTTC
CASSPPYAASSYNEQFF
>TRBJ2-1|TRBD2|TRBV19|-
TGTGCCAGTAGTCCGACTAGCGGGAACTACAATGAGCAGTTCTTC
CASSPTSGNYNEQFF